One and the same sample provided the 6 T cell receptor beta chains below, sequenced in a study of metastatic and nonmetastatic thyroid tumors (TCRdb year 2020). The library was made by PCR. This sample was sequenced with an Illumina HiSeq 4000. Using fastp trimming at Q25 and MiXCR clonotype assembly, TCRdb reanalyzed the public sequencing data and kept in-frame beta chains. The sample table lists approximately 69,000 clones, about 14% of them with a count of one. The ten largest clones take up approximately 7% of the sample. No patient had received any treatment before thyroid surgery. What was sequenced was blood. These TCRs come from a male donor with papillary thyroid cancer or a benign thyroid nodule (not recorded which). Some clones in this sample may be carry-over from other donors' samples.

This clone came up many times. CDR3 DNA sequence: TGTGCCTGGAGGAGGGGAGGAAGGGCCAAAAACATTCAGTACTTC. Its protein product is CAWRRGGRAKNIQYF. The chain has TRBV30 and TRBJ2-4; a weak D match, TRBD2 (6 bases). The germline V gene has CDR1 GTSNPN and CDR2 SVGIG (reference sequence). The CDR3 is made up of 15 amino acids. V lost 3 bases, J lost 1 base, and 13 bases lay in between.

This clone was counted at least ten times. This sequence joins TRBV20-1 and TRBJ2-3; D not certain. Deletions cut 3 bases from V and 3 bases from J, with 10 bases between. CDR3 length equals 13 residues. Germline CDR1 reads DFQATT; CDR2 reads SNEGSKA (reference sequence). CDR3 protein: CSASEVGTDTQYF. The CDR3, as DNA: TGCAGTGCTAGCGAGGTTGGGACAGATACGCAGTATTTT.

Many counts were recorded for this clone. The chain joins TRBV7-2 to TRBJ1-2; no reliable D call. Germline CDR1 SGHTA, CDR2 FQGNSA. The CDR3 covers 13 residues. Trimming stripped 3 bases from V and 4 bases from J, with 9 bases between. The CDR3 reads CASSFDRIYGYTF. The CDR3 DNA sequence: TGTGCCAGCAGCTTCGACCGGATCTATGGCTACACCTTC.

Many counts were recorded for this clone. The genes are TRBV18 and TRBJ1-5; D possibly corresponds to TRBD1 (5 bases). The V gene lost 3 bases and the J gene lost 0 bases, with 12 bases spanning the gap. The CDR3 is made up of 16 amino acids. Germline V gene lookup returns CDR1 KGHSH and CDR2 LQKENI. The CDR3 coding sequence is TGTGCCAGCTCACCCGGGACTGTAGTTAGCAATCAGCCCCAGCATTTT. Residues: CASSPGTVVSNQPQHF. Together with reference TRBV18 and TRBJ1-5, the CDR3 gives the full variable domain: NAGVMQNPRHLVRRRGQEARLRCSPMKGHSHVYWYRQLPEEGLKFMVYLQKENIIDESGMPKERFSAEFPKEGPSILRIQQVVRGDSAAYFCASSPGTVVSNQPQHFGDGTRLSIL.

In its sample, this clone was seen many times. V is TRBV20-1 and J is TRBJ2-7, with D possibly being TRBD1 (6 bases). Germline V gene data show CDR1 as DFQATT and CDR2 as SNEGSKA (reference sequence). Deletions cut 4 bases from V and 5 bases from J, with 15 bases between. This CDR3 spans 13 amino acids. In DNA, the CDR3 is TGCAGTGCTAAAACAGGGTCATTCCACGAGCAGTACTTC. Protein product: CSAKTGSFHEQYF.

This clone was counted ten times or more. V gene TRBV29-1 combines with J gene TRBJ2-5; D is uncertain. The CDR3 extends over 11 amino acids. Looked up from germline, CDR1 is SQVTM and CDR2 is ANQGSEA. V lost 0 bases and J lost 7, with 6 bases in between. The CDR3 nucleotides are TGCAGCGTTGAAGATCTGGGGACCCAGTACTTC. Translated, it gives CSVEDLGTQYF.